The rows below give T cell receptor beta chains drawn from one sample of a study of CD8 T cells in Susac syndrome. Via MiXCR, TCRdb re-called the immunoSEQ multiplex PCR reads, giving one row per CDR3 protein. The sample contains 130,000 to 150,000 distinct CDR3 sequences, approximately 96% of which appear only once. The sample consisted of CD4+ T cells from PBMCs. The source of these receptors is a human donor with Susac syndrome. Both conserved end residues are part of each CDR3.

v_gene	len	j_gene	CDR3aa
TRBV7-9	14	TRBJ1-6	CASSTGTAYSPLHF
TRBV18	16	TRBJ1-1	CASSPQGPGGNTEAFF
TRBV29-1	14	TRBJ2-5	CSVVLAGTQETQYF
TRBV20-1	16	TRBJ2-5	CSARDRRRGGQKTQYF
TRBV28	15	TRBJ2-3	CASSSGTTPTDTQYF
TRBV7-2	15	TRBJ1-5	CASSSDRGSNQPQHF
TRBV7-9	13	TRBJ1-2	CASKGTGPHGYTF
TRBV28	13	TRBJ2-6	CASLKSGANVLTF
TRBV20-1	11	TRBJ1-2	CSATPQGGYTF
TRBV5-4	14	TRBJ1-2	CASSPDRGSHGYTF
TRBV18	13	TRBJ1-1	CASSPQLNTEAFF
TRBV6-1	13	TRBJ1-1	CASSGTTKNEAFF
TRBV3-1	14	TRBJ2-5	CASSRRDSQETQYF
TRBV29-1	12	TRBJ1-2	CSVGAASYGYTF
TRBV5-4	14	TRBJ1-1	CASRGNQLNTEAFF
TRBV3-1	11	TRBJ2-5	CASSQRETQYF
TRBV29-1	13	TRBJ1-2	CSVDPGTSYGYTF
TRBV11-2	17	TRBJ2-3	CASSPNRDSHRTDTQYF
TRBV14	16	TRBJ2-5	CASSLGLAGVGETQYF
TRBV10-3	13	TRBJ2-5	CAIRQRESGTQYF
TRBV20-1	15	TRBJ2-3	CSASWRRLSTDTQYF
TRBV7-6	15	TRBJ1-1	CASSLLGTVVTEAFF
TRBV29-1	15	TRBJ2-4	CSVSTWGQQKNIQYF
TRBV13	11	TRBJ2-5	CASSTGETQYF
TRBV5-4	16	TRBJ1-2	CASSLDSLRTNYGYTF
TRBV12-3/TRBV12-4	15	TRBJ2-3	CASSASGYYTDTQYF